What follows is one T cell receptor (beta chain) and its context. With baseline, cycle 4 day 1, and cycle 7 day 1 as timepoints, blood was sampled. The data were obtained in a study of OX40 agonist ivuxolimab in advanced cancers. Study at large: Patients were given ivuxolimab, an antibody that agonizes OX40 (CD134).

Libraries were prepared by immunoSEQ multiplex PCR; TCRdb keeps only in-frame clonotypes and omits some of them. The table records approximately 15,000 clones, around 76% of them present only once. V lost 0 bases and J lost 6, with 14 bases in between. This CDR3 spans 15 amino acids. CDR1 and CDR2 from the germline V gene are SGHDT and YYEEEE. The rearrangement joins TRBV5-6 to TRBJ2-3, with D possibly matching TRBD2 (5 bases). Sequenced here: CD4+ or CD8+ T cells sorted from blood, sampled in a trial of the OX40 agonist ivuxolimab. The receptor's source is an adult with an advanced solid tumor such as melanoma, head and neck, liver or kidney cancer. Here the CDR3 reads CASSLGGDPSDTQYF. The CDR3, as DNA: TGTGCCAGCAGCTTGGGGGGAGATCCATCTGATACGCAGTATTTT.